This T cell receptor beta chain is drawn from a study of OX40 agonist ivuxolimab in advanced cancers. CDR1 and CDR2 (germline): SGHRS, YFSETQ. V lost 3 bases to trimming and J lost 0 bases, with 13 bases between them. The CDR3 loop spans 15 amino acids. Points on this clone: What it binds is not known.

Points from the study as a whole: Partial responders dosed at 0.1-3.0 mg/kg displayed clonal expansion ranking among the lowest.

Profiled with immunoSEQ multiplex PCR; TCRdb holds only in-frame clones, not every one. The sample lists some 80,000 clones; roughly nine tenths were seen once. This specimen was CD4+ or CD8+ T cells sorted from blood, taken in a trial of the OX40 agonist ivuxolimab. The chain is built from TRBV5-1 and TRBJ2-7; possible D gene TRBD1, 6 bases. This receptor was identified in an adult with an advanced solid tumor such as melanoma, head and neck, liver or kidney cancer. Written as DNA, the CDR3 is TGCGCCAGCAGCTCGCTGGACAGCAGCTCCTACGAGCAGTACTTC. Protein: CASSSLDSSSYEQYF.